This T cell receptor beta chain was sequenced during a study of cytomegalovirus exposure and HLA in healthy donors. The study, taken as a whole, reports: Presence/absence analyses supposed approximately even sequencing depth among donors. It was only CMV serostatus that was available as immune exposure information.

V lost 2 bases and J lost 4, with 9 bases in between. The CDR3 extends over 13 amino acids. Germline V gene lookup returns CDR1 GTSNPN and CDR2 SVGIG (reference sequence). The PCR had 60 Vbeta and 13 Jbeta primers. TCRdb's copy holds only in-frame clones and misses some; the assay was immunoSEQ multiplex PCR. This sample has 35,000 to 40,000 clones; around 69% occur once, and the top ten carry less than 7%. Comment on this clone: Its antigen remains unknown.

The specimen sequenced was PBMCs. This TCR came from a young man in good health and CMV-seronegative. This chain joins TRBV30 and TRBJ2-1, with a tentative D call TRBD1 (6 bases). The CDR3 nucleotides read TGTGCCTGGAGTCCTGACAGGTACAATGAGCAGTTCTTC. It codes for CAWSPDRYNEQFF.